This entry concerns a single TCR beta chain. Antigen unknown. Diagnoses rested on clinical symptoms, serum thyroxine and TRAb, thyroid ultrasound and orbital computed tomography. Amplification yielded TCR beta CDR3 regions, with RNA transcripts as the source. Primed by the HTBI set, a first-round RT-PCR was run on the TCR CDR3. TCRdb analysed the multiplex PCR reads with MiXCR anew, one entry per CDR3 protein. This repertoire shows roughly 500,000 distinct CDR3 sequences, roughly 50% found once; its top ten account for roughly 19%. The data were obtained in a study of T cells in Graves' hyperthyroidism and ophthalmopathy. V lost 5 bases, J lost 11 bases, and 19 bases lay in between. This CDR3 is built from 14 residues. Study findings and constraints: With a median lead of approximately six months before onset, the model predicted ophthalmopathy. A 13 V-J model separated ophthalmopathy from stable hyperthyroidism.

The receptor was isolated from an adult woman with Graves' disease, either hyperthyroidism or ophthalmopathy (not recorded which). This sequence joins TRBV12-3 or TRBV12-4 and TRBJ1-5; the D is unclear. Sequences were obtained from peripheral blood or thyroid tissue (not recorded which). The CDR3 sequence is CASSPRAWQETQHF. In nucleotides, the CDR3 is TGTGCCAGCAGTCCTCGGGCCTGGCAAGAGACCCAGCATTTT.